This is a list of T cell receptor beta chains from one sample in a study of control samples from healthy donors and cancer patients. TCRdb keeps only in-frame clones here, not all; method: immunoSEQ multiplex PCR. The repertoire consists of about 170,000 clones, with around 93% occurring once and the leading ten covering approximately 4%. Sequencing was done on a sample of blood. Source of these receptors: a woman aged 60-75 years in good health. CDR3s include the opening cysteine and the closing phenylalanine or tryptophan. A D gene is named only where the DNA matches it firmly. Clone size appears in some rows only: once, few, many, or a class for an expanded clone.

abundance: NA; v_gene: TRBV7-9; d_gene: NA; j_gene: TRBJ2-3; len: 15; CDR3nt: TGTGCCAGCAGCTTAGTAAGGACAGCCTCAGATACGCAGTATTTT; CDR3aa: CASSLVRTASDTQYF
abundance: NA; v_gene: TRBV21-1; d_gene: NA; j_gene: TRBJ2-2; len: 17; CDR3nt: TGTGCCAGCAGCAAAGAGGGGGGTTGCGAAGACACCGGGGAGCTGTTTTTT; CDR3aa: CASSKEGGCEDTGELFF
abundance: NA; v_gene: TRBV11-2; d_gene: NA; j_gene: TRBJ1-1; len: 16; CDR3nt: TGTGCCAGCAGCTTAGTGGTGGGAGGAGGGAGGACTGAAGCTTTCTTT; CDR3aa: CASSLVVGGGRTEAFF
abundance: NA; v_gene: TRBV7-3; d_gene: NA; j_gene: TRBJ2-5; len: 13; CDR3nt: TGTGCCAGCAGCCCGAACAGACAAGAGACCCAGTACTTC; CDR3aa: CASSPNRQETQYF
abundance: NA; v_gene: TRBV2; d_gene: TRBD1; j_gene: TRBJ2-1; len: 15; CDR3nt: TGTGCCAGCAGTGAAACCAGGGGGTACTACAATGAGCAGTTCTTC; CDR3aa: CASSETRGYYNEQFF
abundance: NA; v_gene: TRBV3-1/TRBV3-2; d_gene: NA; j_gene: TRBJ1-2; len: 15; CDR3nt: TGTGCCAGCAGCCAACGGACGGAGTCTGGCTATGGCTACACCTTC; CDR3aa: CASSQRTESGYGYTF
abundance: NA; v_gene: TRBV5-6; d_gene: NA; j_gene: TRBJ2-3; len: 15; CDR3nt: TGTGCCAGCAGCTTGTGGTTCACGGGCACAGATACGCAGTATTTT; CDR3aa: CASSLWFTGTDTQYF
abundance: NA; v_gene: TRBV6-2/TRBV6-3; d_gene: NA; j_gene: TRBJ1-2; len: 12; CDR3nt: TGTGCCAGCAGTTACACTTCGTGGGGCTACACCTTC; CDR3aa: CASSYTSWGYTF
abundance: once; v_gene: TRBV7-7; d_gene: TRBD2; j_gene: TRBJ2-3; len: 17; CDR3nt: TGTGCCAGCAGCTTAGGAACTAGCGGAACTAGCACAGATACGCAGTATTTT; CDR3aa: CASSLGTSGTSTDTQYF
abundance: NA; v_gene: TRBV5-1; d_gene: NA; j_gene: TRBJ1-3; len: 15; CDR3nt: TGCGCCAGCCGCCTCGGCACGGCCGAAGCGGACACCATATATTTT; CDR3aa: CASRLGTAEADTIYF
abundance: NA; v_gene: TRBV7-9; d_gene: NA; j_gene: TRBJ1-1; len: 13; CDR3nt: TGTGCCAGCAGCGTAGTTACTGACACTGAAGCTTTCTTT; CDR3aa: CASSVVTDTEAFF
abundance: NA; v_gene: TRBV27; d_gene: NA; j_gene: TRBJ1-2; len: 15; CDR3nt: TGTGCCAGCAGTTTATCGGGGGGACCTAACTATGGCTACACCTTC; CDR3aa: CASSLSGGPNYGYTF
abundance: NA; v_gene: TRBV13; d_gene: NA; j_gene: TRBJ2-3; len: 15; CDR3nt: TGTGCCAGCAGCCCGATGGGACGGCTACGTGATACGCAGTATTTT; CDR3aa: CASSPMGRLRDTQYF
abundance: NA; v_gene: TRBV7-2; d_gene: NA; j_gene: TRBJ2-2; len: 15; CDR3nt: TGTGCCAGCAGCTTAGGAGGGGGGCCCACCGGGGAGCTGTTTTTT; CDR3aa: CASSLGGGPTGELFF
abundance: NA; v_gene: TRBV5-4; d_gene: NA; j_gene: TRBJ2-7; len: 16; CDR3nt: TGTGCCAGCAGCGAGGGTGGGGGGCTCTACTCCTACGAGCAGTACTTC; CDR3aa: CASSEGGGLYSYEQYF
abundance: NA; v_gene: TRBV2; d_gene: TRBD1; j_gene: TRBJ2-2; len: 15; CDR3nt: TGTGCCAGCAGGTTACAGGGGGCGAACACCGGGGAGCTGTTTTTT; CDR3aa: CASRLQGANTGELFF
abundance: NA; v_gene: TRBV7-9; d_gene: TRBD1; j_gene: TRBJ2-7; len: 14; CDR3nt: TGTGCCAGCAGCTACCCAGGACAGGGGGCGAGGCAGTACTTC; CDR3aa: CASSYPGQGARQYF
abundance: NA; v_gene: TRBV7-2; d_gene: NA; j_gene: TRBJ1-2; len: 13; CDR3nt: TGTGCCAGCAGCTTAGATACTAACTATGGCTACACCTTC; CDR3aa: CASSLDTNYGYTF
abundance: NA; v_gene: TRBV18; d_gene: NA; j_gene: TRBJ1-1; len: 13; CDR3nt: TGTGCCAGCTCACAGGGGTCGGACTCTGAAGCTTTCTTT; CDR3aa: CASSQGSDSEAFF
abundance: NA; v_gene: TRBV7-9; d_gene: NA; j_gene: TRBJ2-1; len: 19; CDR3nt: TGTGCCAGCAGCTCCCTGGCGCCGAGTGGGGGGGCGTCCTACAATGAGCAGTTCTTC; CDR3aa: CASSSLAPSGGASYNEQFF
abundance: NA; v_gene: TRBV9; d_gene: NA; j_gene: TRBJ2-2; len: 13; CDR3nt: TGTGCCAGCAGCGTGGACTGGACCGGGGAGCTGTTTTTT; CDR3aa: CASSVDWTGELFF
abundance: NA; v_gene: TRBV18; d_gene: NA; j_gene: TRBJ2-7; len: 13; CDR3nt: TGTGCCAGCTCACCACCGGCATTCTTCGAGCAGTACTTC; CDR3aa: CASSPPAFFEQYF
abundance: once; v_gene: TRBV5-1; d_gene: NA; j_gene: TRBJ1-2; len: 17; CDR3nt: TGCGCCAGCAGCTTGAGGGTTGGGGACACTCTAAACTATGGCTACACCTTC; CDR3aa: CASSLRVGDTLNYGYTF
abundance: NA; v_gene: TRBV7-6; d_gene: TRBD1; j_gene: TRBJ2-3; len: 14; CDR3nt: TGTGCCAGCAGCTTGGGACAGGGCCAGGATACGCAGTATTTT; CDR3aa: CASSLGQGQDTQYF
abundance: NA; v_gene: TRBV6-5; d_gene: NA; j_gene: TRBJ1-5; len: 12; CDR3nt: TGTGCCAGCAGTACAAATAATCAGCCCCAGCATTTT; CDR3aa: CASSTNNQPQHF
abundance: NA; v_gene: TRBV30; d_gene: TRBD2; j_gene: TRBJ2-2; len: 15; CDR3nt: TGTGCCTGGAGTATAACTAGCGGCAACACCGGGGAGCTGTTTTTT; CDR3aa: CAWSITSGNTGELFF
abundance: NA; v_gene: TRBV6-2/TRBV6-3; d_gene: NA; j_gene: TRBJ2-7; len: 17; CDR3nt: TGTGCCAGCAGTTACCCCACTCGGGGACTGAAAAACTACGAGCAGTACTTC; CDR3aa: CASSYPTRGLKNYEQYF
abundance: NA; v_gene: TRBV6-2/TRBV6-3; d_gene: NA; j_gene: TRBJ1-3; len: 15; CDR3nt: TGTGCCAGCAGTTTTGAGGGAATCTCTGGAAACACCATATATTTT; CDR3aa: CASSFEGISGNTIYF
abundance: NA; v_gene: TRBV5-1; d_gene: TRBD1; j_gene: TRBJ2-7; len: 17; CDR3nt: TGCGCCAGCAGCAAGGGTGCGACAGGGGGCAGCTCCTACGAGCAGTACTTC; CDR3aa: CASSKGATGGSSYEQYF
abundance: NA; v_gene: TRBV2; d_gene: NA; j_gene: TRBJ1-1; len: 14; CDR3nt: TGTGCCAGCAGTGAATTTGCAGAGAACACTGAAGCTTTCTTT; CDR3aa: CASSEFAENTEAFF
abundance: NA; v_gene: TRBV5-5; d_gene: TRBD1; j_gene: TRBJ1-1; len: 14; CDR3nt: TGTGCCAGCAGCCCAGCGACAGGGCTCACTGAAGCTTTCTTT; CDR3aa: CASSPATGLTEAFF
abundance: NA; v_gene: TRBV7-7; d_gene: NA; j_gene: TRBJ2-1; len: 13; CDR3nt: TGTGCTAGCAGCCCAACTTTCTACAATGAGCAGTTCTTC; CDR3aa: CASSPTFYNEQFF
abundance: NA; v_gene: TRBV4-2; d_gene: NA; j_gene: TRBJ1-1; len: 13; CDR3nt: TGTGCCAGCAGCCAAGTGGGGAAGGGGGGGGCTTTCTTT; CDR3aa: CASSQVGKGGAFF
abundance: NA; v_gene: TRBV5-4; d_gene: NA; j_gene: TRBJ2-2; len: 16; CDR3nt: TGTGCCAGCAGCTTGGTGGGGGGTCCGTTCACCGGGGAGCTGTTTTTT; CDR3aa: CASSLVGGPFTGELFF
abundance: NA; v_gene: TRBV6-4; d_gene: TRBD1; j_gene: TRBJ1-6; len: 14; CDR3nt: TGTGCCAGCACAGGACAGGGAGAGTTCTCACCCCTCCACTTT; CDR3aa: CASTGQGEFSPLHF
abundance: NA; v_gene: TRBV6-6; d_gene: NA; j_gene: TRBJ1-5; len: 14; CDR3nt: TGTGCCAGCAGTTACGTGCAGGGGAGCCAGCCCCAGCATTTT; CDR3aa: CASSYVQGSQPQHF
abundance: NA; v_gene: TRBV4-2; d_gene: TRBD2; j_gene: TRBJ2-3; len: 17; CDR3nt: TGTGCCAGCAGCCAAAAGGTAGCGGGGGGATCCACAGATACGCAGTATTTT; CDR3aa: CASSQKVAGGSTDTQYF
abundance: NA; v_gene: TRBV6-1; d_gene: NA; j_gene: TRBJ2-7; len: 17; CDR3nt: TGTGCCAGCAGTCAAGCCCCATTCTCGGGAAATTTCAACGAGCAGTACTTC; CDR3aa: CASSQAPFSGNFNEQYF
abundance: NA; v_gene: TRBV20-1; d_gene: NA; j_gene: TRBJ1-1; len: 11; CDR3nt: TGCAGTGGTTCTGCCGGGTCCGAAGCTTTCTTT; CDR3aa: CSGSAGSEAFF
abundance: once; v_gene: TRBV7-2; d_gene: TRBD1; j_gene: TRBJ1-2; len: 14; CDR3nt: TGTGCCAGCAGCTTAGCGACGGACAGGGGCGGCTACACCTTC; CDR3aa: CASSLATDRGGYTF
abundance: NA; v_gene: TRBV11-2; d_gene: NA; j_gene: TRBJ2-2; len: 15; CDR3nt: TGTGCCAGCACCAGGAGGCCAGGCAACACCGGGGAGCTGTTTTTT; CDR3aa: CASTRRPGNTGELFF
abundance: once; v_gene: TRBV6-1; d_gene: TRBD1; j_gene: TRBJ1-5; len: 15; CDR3nt: TGTGCCAGCAGTGATTCCAGGGGGTGGGGCGCGCCCCAGCATTTT; CDR3aa: CASSDSRGWGAPQHF
abundance: NA; v_gene: TRBV5-1; d_gene: TRBD1; j_gene: TRBJ1-2; len: 16; CDR3nt: TGCGCCAGCAGCCCCCGGGACAGGGTGTGGGACTATGGCTACACCTTC; CDR3aa: CASSPRDRVWDYGYTF
abundance: NA; v_gene: TRBV6-5; d_gene: TRBD1; j_gene: TRBJ1-1; len: 15; CDR3nt: TGTGCCAGCAGCCCGGGACAGGTGTTGAACACTGAAGCTTTCTTT; CDR3aa: CASSPGQVLNTEAFF
abundance: once; v_gene: TRBV5-1; d_gene: TRBD2; j_gene: TRBJ2-5; len: 16; CDR3nt: TGCGCCAGCAGCCATCCGGGACTAGCGGGTGAAGAGACCCAGTACTTC; CDR3aa: CASSHPGLAGEETQYF
abundance: NA; v_gene: TRBV12-3/TRBV12-4; d_gene: NA; j_gene: TRBJ2-7; len: 12; CDR3nt: TGTGCCAGCAGTCCCCCGGGGAGCGAGCAGTACTTC; CDR3aa: CASSPPGSEQYF
abundance: NA; v_gene: TRBV7-3; d_gene: TRBD1; j_gene: TRBJ1-2; len: 14; CDR3nt: TGTGCCAGCAGCCCCGGGACAGTCAACTATGGCTACACCTTC; CDR3aa: CASSPGTVNYGYTF
abundance: NA; v_gene: TRBV4-2; d_gene: NA; j_gene: TRBJ1-1; len: 14; CDR3nt: TGTGCCAGCAGCCGGGATTGGGGGGGCACTGAAGCTTTCTTT; CDR3aa: CASSRDWGGTEAFF
abundance: NA; v_gene: TRBV9; d_gene: TRBD1; j_gene: TRBJ1-5; len: 14; CDR3nt: TGTGCCAGCACGACAGGGTCCAGCAATCAGCCCCAGCATTTT; CDR3aa: CASTTGSSNQPQHF
abundance: NA; v_gene: TRBV10-3; d_gene: TRBD2; j_gene: TRBJ2-2; len: 16; CDR3nt: TGTGCCATCAGTGGTGTCGGGGGGGCGAACACCGGGGAGCTGTTTTTT; CDR3aa: CAISGVGGANTGELFF
abundance: NA; v_gene: TRBV7-9; d_gene: TRBD1; j_gene: TRBJ1-1; len: 16; CDR3nt: TGTGCCAGCAGCTCCCGGGACAGGTCCATGAACACTGAAGCTTTCTTT; CDR3aa: CASSSRDRSMNTEAFF
abundance: once; v_gene: TRBV7-9; d_gene: TRBD1; j_gene: TRBJ1-1; len: 15; CDR3nt: TGTGCCAGCAGCCTGGACAGGGGGCCGAACACTGAAGCTTTCTTT; CDR3aa: CASSLDRGPNTEAFF